This T cell receptor (beta chain) was profiled in a study of glioma-infiltrating T cells after dendritic cell vaccination. General observations from the study: Few patients contributed both blood and tumor specimens.

As to this clone: The antigen is not known.

Looked up from germline, CDR1 is MNHEY and CDR2 is SMNVEV (reference sequence). The CDR3 totals 16 residues. The J segment lost 5 bases and the V segment lost 6 bases, leaving 13 bases of the junction unmatched. The immunoSEQ assay amplified TCRB CDR3 from up to roughly 2 ug DNA. The PCR used 60 V beta and 13 J beta primers. Some clones are missing from TCRdb's copy, which holds only in-frame ones; the method was immunoSEQ multiplex PCR. The sample has about 92,000 clones; around 86% are singletons. The source material was blood, sampled before dendritic cell vaccination. This receptor was taken from a human donor with glioblastoma. The chain links TRBV27 to TRBJ2-5; 9 nucleotides line up with TRBD1. CDR3 sequence reads: CASRPKGDRARETQYF. The CDR3 nucleotides read TGTGCCAGCAGACCTAAAGGGGACAGGGCAAGGGAGACCCAGTACTTC.